This T cell receptor beta chain was identified during a study of shared clonotypes between healthy human individuals. Generated by immunoSEQ multiplex PCR, the TCRdb table keeps only in-frame clones and is missing some. The sample gives 800,000 or so clones, approximately 97% of which show up once; about 0.21% is in the top ten. This clone was observed a single time. It was CD45RO-negative cells, positively selected for CCR7, that made up naive CD8 cells, with terminally differentiated effector memory CD45RA+ cells excluded. This CDR3 spans 13 amino acids. Germline V gives CDR1 SNHLY, CDR2 FYNNEI. The V and J ends lost 4 bases and 0 bases respectively, with 7 bases between them.

This clonotype originated in a man younger than 40 in good health. Sequenced: naive CD8+ T cells sorted from blood. This chain links TRBV2 with TRBJ2-7; D unresolved. In DNA, the CDR3 is TGTGCCAGCAGTGGTGGCCCCTCCTACGAGCAGTACTTC. Translated, it gives CASSGGPSYEQYF.